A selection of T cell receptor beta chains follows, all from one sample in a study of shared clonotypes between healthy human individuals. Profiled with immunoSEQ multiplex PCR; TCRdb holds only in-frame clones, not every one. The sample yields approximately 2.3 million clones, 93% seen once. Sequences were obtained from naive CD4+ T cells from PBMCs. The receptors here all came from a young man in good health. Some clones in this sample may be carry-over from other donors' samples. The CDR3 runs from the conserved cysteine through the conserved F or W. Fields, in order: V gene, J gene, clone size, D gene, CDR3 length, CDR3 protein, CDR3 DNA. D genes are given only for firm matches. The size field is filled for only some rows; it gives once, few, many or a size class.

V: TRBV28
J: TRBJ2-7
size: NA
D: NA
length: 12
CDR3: CASSQLSYEQYF
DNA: TGTGCCAGCAGTCAACTATCCTACGAGCAGTACTTC

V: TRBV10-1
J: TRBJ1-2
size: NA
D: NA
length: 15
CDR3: CASSTQQERNYGYTF
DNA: TGCGCCAGCAGCACACAACAGGAAAGAAACTATGGCTACACCTTC

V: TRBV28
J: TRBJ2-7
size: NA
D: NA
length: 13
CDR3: CATERGQSYEQYF
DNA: TGTGCCACCGAACGGGGTCAGTCCTACGAGCAGTACTTC

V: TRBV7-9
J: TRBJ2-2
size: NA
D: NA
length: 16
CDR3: CASSPRTGLNTGELFF
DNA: TGTGCCAGCAGCCCGAGGACTGGCTTGAACACCGGGGAGCTGTTTTTT

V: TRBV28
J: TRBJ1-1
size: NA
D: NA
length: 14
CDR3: CASSLGVLYTEAFF
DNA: TGTGCCAGCAGTTTGGGTGTTCTATACACTGAAGCTTTCTTT

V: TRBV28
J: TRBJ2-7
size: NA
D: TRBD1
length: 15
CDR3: CASRTRPGTGDEQYF
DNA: TGTGCCAGCAGAACCAGACCCGGGACAGGGGACGAGCAGTACTTC

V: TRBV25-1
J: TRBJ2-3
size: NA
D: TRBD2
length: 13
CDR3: CASRLAGVDTQYF
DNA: TGTGCCTCCCGGCTAGCGGGAGTAGATACGCAGTATTTT

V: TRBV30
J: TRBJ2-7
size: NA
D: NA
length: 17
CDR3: CAWSVRAGSVGSYEQYF
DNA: TGTGCCTGGAGTGTACGTGCTGGGAGTGTGGGGAGCTACGAGCAGTACTTC

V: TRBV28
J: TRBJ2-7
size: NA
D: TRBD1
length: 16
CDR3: CASSRAGTARSYEQYF
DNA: TGTGCCAGCAGCCGAGCAGGGACAGCCCGCTCCTACGAGCAGTACTTC

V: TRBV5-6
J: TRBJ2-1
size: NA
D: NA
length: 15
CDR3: CASSSPRTAYHEQFF
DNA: TGTGCCAGCAGCTCACCACGGACGGCCTACCATGAGCAGTTCTTC

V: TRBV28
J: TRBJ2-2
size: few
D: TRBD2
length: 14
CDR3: CATQGSGRTGELFF
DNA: TGTGCCACCCAGGGGAGCGGGAGAACCGGGGAGCTGTTTTTT

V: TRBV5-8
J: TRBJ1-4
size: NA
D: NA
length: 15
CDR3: CASSSPGAPNEKLFF
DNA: TGTGCCAGCAGCTCGCCAGGGGCCCCTAATGAAAAACTGTTTTTT